This T cell receptor (beta chain) comes out of a study of blood T cell repertoires in COVID-19. This CDR3 region has 15 residues. The V and J ends lost 4 bases and 2 bases, in that order; junction bases with no gene match: 3. Per the germline V gene, CDR1 is SGHRS and CDR2 is YFSETQ. Data came from immunoSEQ multiplex PCR; TCRdb stores just in-frame clones and leaves some out. The sample has about 240,000 clones, 88% seen once. The genes are TRBV5-1 and TRBJ2-7; 13 bases map to TRBD2. Sequenced sample: peripheral blood. The TCR was taken from a woman in her 30s with acute or convalescent COVID-19. DNA of the CDR3: TGCGCCAGCAGCCTGACTAGCGGGAGGCCCTACGAGCAGTACTTC. Its translation: CASSLTSGRPYEQYF.